The clone carrying this T cell receptor (beta chain) turned up a few times. Antigen unknown. The study reverse transcribed the entire isolated RNA, so it sequenced expressed TCRB transcripts. Naive, central memory and regulatory T cell samples came to a mean of approximately 4 million reads. Clones were sequenced by immunoSEQ multiplex PCR, and TCRdb holds only the in-frame ones, with some missing. The sample comprises 300,000 to 450,000 clones, roughly an eighth of which are singletons, and around 0.0099% rests with the top ten. The data are from a study of beta chain features in type 1 diabetes. Findings of the study overall: Healthy donors had naive, central memory and Treg TCRB repertoires that appeared less similar than those seen among patients. TCRB CDR3 length was moderately but significantly reduced in all four CD4+ subsets of Type 1 diabetes patients. VDJ junctions from patients with type 1 diabetes contained fewer insertions and more deletions.

V lost 0 bases to trimming and J lost 6 bases; unmatched junction nucleotides: 13. Germline assignment: CDR1 MGHRA and CDR2 YSYEKL. The CDR3 has 17 residues. Sequences were obtained from naive CD4+ T cells from blood. V usage is TRBV4-1 and J usage is TRBJ2-7; 8 positions match TRBD2. The receptor was derived from a woman aged 18-30 years with type 1 diabetes. The DNA of the CDR3 is TGCGCCAGCAGCCAAGATGATAGCGGGAAATCGCCCACCGAGCAGTACTTC. This gives the protein CASSQDDSGKSPTEQYF.